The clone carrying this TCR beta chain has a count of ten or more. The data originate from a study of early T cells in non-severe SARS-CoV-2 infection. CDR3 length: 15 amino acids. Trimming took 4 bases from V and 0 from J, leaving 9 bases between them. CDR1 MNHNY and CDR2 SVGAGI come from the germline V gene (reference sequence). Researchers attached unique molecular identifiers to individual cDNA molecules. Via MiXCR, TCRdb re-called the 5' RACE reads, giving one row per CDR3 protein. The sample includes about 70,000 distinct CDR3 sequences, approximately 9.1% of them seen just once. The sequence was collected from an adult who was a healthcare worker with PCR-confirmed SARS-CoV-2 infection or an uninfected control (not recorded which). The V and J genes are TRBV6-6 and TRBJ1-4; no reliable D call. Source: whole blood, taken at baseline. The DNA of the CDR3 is TGTGCCAGCAGTTCCCACACCTCAACTAATGAAAAACTGTTTTTT. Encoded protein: CASSSHTSTNEKLFF.